These T cell receptor beta chains were read from a single sample in a study of blood T cells in healthy people across ages. Using its own MiXCR run on the 5' RACE reads, TCRdb lists one record per CDR3 protein. The sample has some 1.5 million distinct CDR3 sequences, about 30% seen once. Sample: blood. All receptors derive from a woman aged 25 to 39 in good health. Each CDR3 is given without its conserved first and last residue. Each record gives: J gene, clone size, V gene, CDR3 protein. Clone size, where shown, is once, few, many, or a class for clones that have expanded.

J gene: TRBJ1-4; clone size: many; V gene: TRBV4-1; CDR3 protein: ASSQVQGSNEKLF
J gene: TRBJ2-1; clone size: NA; V gene: TRBV4-1; CDR3 protein: ASSQDGASGVNGEQF
J gene: TRBJ2-7; clone size: NA; V gene: TRBV3-1; CDR3 protein: ASSSRDRGNDEQY
J gene: TRBJ2-1; clone size: NA; V gene: TRBV29-1; CDR3 protein: SVEGGDTYNEQF
J gene: NA; clone size: NA; V gene: TRBV5-1; CDR3 protein: AGSLGRPNEQY
J gene: TRBJ2-7; clone size: NA; V gene: TRBV7-2; CDR3 protein: ASSPRPEGHEQY
J gene: TRBJ1-4; clone size: NA; V gene: TRBV5-5; CDR3 protein: ASSSSGTGEKLF
J gene: TRBJ2-1; clone size: few; V gene: TRBV7-2; CDR3 protein: ASSLNNRGMFYNEQF
J gene: TRBJ2-6; clone size: NA; V gene: TRBV5-6; CDR3 protein: ASSSDLGTEYSGANVLT
J gene: TRBJ1-1; clone size: NA; V gene: TRBV20-1; CDR3 protein: SILQDTEAF
J gene: TRBJ1-5; clone size: NA; V gene: TRBV5-6; CDR3 protein: ASSLSGYGNQPQH
J gene: TRBJ1-2; clone size: NA; V gene: TRBV12-3/TRBV12-4; CDR3 protein: ASSPDLQSNYGYT
J gene: TRBJ1-4; clone size: NA; V gene: TRBV5-1; CDR3 protein: ASSDAQGDNEKLF
J gene: TRBJ2-5; clone size: many; V gene: TRBV12-3/TRBV12-4; CDR3 protein: ASSWDRQETQY
J gene: TRBJ2-3; clone size: NA; V gene: TRBV7-2; CDR3 protein: ASSLRGLNTQY
J gene: TRBJ2-5; clone size: many; V gene: TRBV20-1; CDR3 protein: SASLAGQETQY
J gene: TRBJ2-1; clone size: NA; V gene: TRBV7-2; CDR3 protein: ASVSRGGSYNEQF
J gene: TRBJ1-3; clone size: NA; V gene: TRBV29-1; CDR3 protein: SVTGTGNTIY
J gene: TRBJ2-5; clone size: NA; V gene: TRBV20-1; CDR3 protein: SARDLRDGRGETQY
J gene: TRBJ2-7; clone size: many; V gene: TRBV28; CDR3 protein: ASGTSGANYEQY
J gene: TRBJ2-1; clone size: once; V gene: TRBV7-2; CDR3 protein: ASSLGGEGSNEQF
J gene: TRBJ2-5; clone size: NA; V gene: TRBV20-1; CDR3 protein: SATKRLAGQETQY
J gene: TRBJ2-5; clone size: NA; V gene: TRBV6-6; CDR3 protein: ASKVAGYVETQY
J gene: TRBJ1-4; clone size: NA; V gene: TRBV20-1; CDR3 protein: SAKSAGRGEKLF
J gene: TRBJ2-7; clone size: few; V gene: TRBV7-9; CDR3 protein: ASSFFSGTASYEQY
J gene: TRBJ2-5; clone size: NA; V gene: TRBV9; CDR3 protein: ASSVEAGRRETQY
J gene: TRBJ2-5; clone size: NA; V gene: TRBV9; CDR3 protein: ASSRAGGSQETQY
J gene: TRBJ2-7; clone size: NA; V gene: TRBV4-2; CDR3 protein: ASSQDTEGYEQY
J gene: TRBJ1-2; clone size: NA; V gene: TRBV29-1; CDR3 protein: IVAALGTGVLGYT
J gene: TRBJ1-1; clone size: NA; V gene: TRBV7-9; CDR3 protein: ASSLLLTEAF
J gene: TRBJ2-1; clone size: many; V gene: TRBV5-5; CDR3 protein: ASSLPVDRRDEQF
J gene: TRBJ2-5; clone size: few; V gene: TRBV12-3/TRBV12-4; CDR3 protein: ATQTGETQY
J gene: TRBJ2-1; clone size: NA; V gene: TRBV2; CDR3 protein: ASGKLAGVGNEQF
J gene: TRBJ1-5; clone size: many; V gene: TRBV6-6; CDR3 protein: ASSYSLQGNQPQH
J gene: TRBJ2-5; clone size: few; V gene: TRBV7-2; CDR3 protein: ASSLWQGGPQETQY
J gene: TRBJ1-2; clone size: NA; V gene: TRBV6-2/TRBV6-3; CDR3 protein: ASSYGTGGTGYT
J gene: TRBJ2-4; clone size: few; V gene: TRBV2; CDR3 protein: ASSIPATKNIQY
J gene: NA; clone size: NA; V gene: TRBV7-9; CDR3 protein: ASSRPYNEQY
J gene: TRBJ2-5; clone size: NA; V gene: TRBV12-3/TRBV12-4; CDR3 protein: ASSQGLNEQY
J gene: TRBJ1-2; clone size: NA; V gene: TRBV24-1; CDR3 protein: ATSDPDRERAGYT
J gene: TRBJ1-6; clone size: NA; V gene: TRBV5-1; CDR3 protein: ASSFDGGRDNSPLH
J gene: TRBJ1-2; clone size: few; V gene: TRBV28; CDR3 protein: ASSLPTLNYGYT
J gene: TRBJ2-7; clone size: NA; V gene: TRBV6-2/TRBV6-3; CDR3 protein: ASSFRNSGYNEQY
J gene: TRBJ2-3; clone size: few; V gene: TRBV6-6; CDR3 protein: ASSYSYGSDTQY
J gene: TRBJ2-3; clone size: NA; V gene: TRBV20-1; CDR3 protein: SAISGDSALTDTQY
J gene: TRBJ1-2; clone size: few; V gene: TRBV10-2; CDR3 protein: ASRESGGFGGYT
J gene: TRBJ2-3; clone size: many; V gene: TRBV29-1; CDR3 protein: SVEEGDTQY
J gene: TRBJ1-1; clone size: few; V gene: TRBV27; CDR3 protein: ASSAHTISAEAF
J gene: TRBJ1-1; clone size: NA; V gene: TRBV12-3/TRBV12-4; CDR3 protein: ASSFQPLEAF
J gene: TRBJ2-7; clone size: few; V gene: TRBV6-5; CDR3 protein: ASSYSTVVSYEQY
J gene: TRBJ2-2; clone size: NA; V gene: TRBV9; CDR3 protein: ASSVDWVVAGELF
J gene: TRBJ2-3; clone size: few; V gene: TRBV12-3/TRBV12-4; CDR3 protein: ASSSLRNTDTQY